This T cell receptor beta chain was recovered during a study of T cell repertoires in cytomegalovirus infection. TCRdb re-called the reads with MiXCR, one entry per CDR3 protein. In the table there are 750,000 to 900,000 distinct CDR3 sequences, 25% to 35% of which are singletons. The CDR3 loop spans 13 amino acids. Germline values: CDR1 SEHNR, CDR2 FQNEAQ (reference sequence). V lost 5 bases to trimming and J lost 7 bases, with 9 bases between them. For this clonotype: What it binds is not known.

The sequence was obtained from a human donor in good health (CMV status not recorded). Some clones in this sample may be carry-over from other donors' samples. The V call is TRBV7-9, the J call TRBJ1-6; D remains unclear. Sequenced here: cultured CD8+ T cells from PBMCs, sampled from culture after CMV antigen stimulation. CDR3 bases: TGTGCCAGCAGCGCCGGGGAAAATTCACCCCTCCACTTT. This encodes CASSAGENSPLHF.